The clone carrying this T cell receptor (beta chain) was detected only once. Antigen: not known. This CDR3 contains 15 residues. Trimming removed 7 bases at V and 2 bases at J, with 17 bases between. CDR1 and CDR2 (germline): SGHVS, FNYEAQ. These data belong to a study of OX40 agonist ivuxolimab in advanced cancers. Study background: Averaging roughly 60 years in age, with a range of 23 to 79, the cohort was approximately 83% male.

The study's findings and limits: Clonal expansion by week 6 occurred in CD4+ and CD8+ blood T cells (at 0.1 to 3.0 mg/kg). Normalized expansion of T-cell clones was also low for some nonresponders. Antigen targets of the expanded peripheral T cells went undetermined.

Some clones are missing from TCRdb's copy, which holds only in-frame ones; the method was immunoSEQ multiplex PCR. The table lists about 69,000 clones, 85% to 95% of them singletons. The chain carries TRBV7-6 and TRBJ1-1, with D possibly being TRBD1 (5 bases). Specimen: CD4+ or CD8+ T cells sorted from blood, collected in a trial of the OX40 agonist ivuxolimab. The sequence was collected from an adult with an advanced solid tumor such as melanoma, head and neck, liver or kidney cancer. The DNA for the CDR3 is TGTGCCAGCACAACTAATCAGGGCGCCAACACTGAAGCTTTCTTT. It encodes CASTTNQGANTEAFF.